A few counts support the clone carrying this TCR beta chain. The target antigen is unknown. This specimen belongs to a study of beta chain features in type 1 diabetes. Study observations and caveats: All four CD4+ subsets of Type 1 diabetes patients contained TCRB CDR3s that were moderately but significantly shorter.

Every donor provided one heparinised blood draw, which averaged approximately 100 mL. The CDR3 runs 12 residues. The germline V and J ends were trimmed by 7 bases and 5 bases, with 14 bases remaining between them. The germline V gene encodes CDR1 SQVTM and CDR2 ANQGSEA. TCRB transcripts that were expressed got sequenced, as all of the isolated RNA had been reverse transcribed. About 3.6 million reads on average were seen across naive, central memory and regulatory T cell samples. TCRdb's table, derived via immunoSEQ multiplex PCR, lists solely in-frame clones and lacks some. In the table there are about 740,000 clones, about an eighth of which are singletons.

Source material: naive CD4+ T cells from blood. This chain joins TRBV29-1 and TRBJ1-1; D is unresolved. This clonotype was obtained from a young man with type 1 diabetes. This chain's CDR3 is CSGVSRETEAFF. CDR3 nucleotides: TGCAGCGGAGTCTCTAGGGAGACTGAAGCTTTCTTT.